This T cell receptor beta chain stems from a study of early stage breast cancer tumors (dated by TCRdb to about 2017). As for the study more broadly: Of the roughly 17 invasive breast tumors, roughly 13 were found to be estrogen receptor-positive, progesterone receptor-positive and HER2-negative. About 65% of the 12 ER+/PR+/HER2- tumors were invasive ductal carcinomas, while the other four were invasive lobular carcinomas. On average, each sample had approximately 9.2-fold read coverage. A total of 2,651,842 templates, representing about 1.1 million unique clonotypes, were detected across all samples.

The investigation overall reported the following: Repertoires from blood and normal breast were more alike than repertoires from blood and tumor, and in about 85% of the 16 patients, comparing each tissue with blood separated tumor from normal. Tumors showed approximately 2.5-fold higher T cell density and higher clonality than adjacent normal breast tissue. Enriched TCRB sequences shared across patients were found to be mostly commonly generated sequences that were unlikely to play an important role in the tumor microenvironment. Because the cohort was small, a breakdown by tumor subtype could not be done. Chain pairing and functional markers such as CD4, CD8 and FOXP3 were not captured by bulk genomic DNA sequencing of unsorted cells.

Every sample was amplified as two independent genomic DNA replicates, using roughly 0.45 ug for blood and roughly 1.6 ug for tumor or normal breast. TCRB sequencing of genomic DNA was carried out with the ImmunoSeq Intro kit according to the manufacturer's instructions. The multiplex PCR ran for 31 cycles using proprietary primers and spike-in control sequences for absolute quantification. An 87-bp fragment spanning the CDR3 and flanking V and J genes was sequenced with single-end 150-bp reads. Seven samples, each with two replicates, were multiplexed per lane of an Illumina MiSeq using version 3.0 chemistry. Per the source publication's procedure: The vendor's proprietary pipeline handled the raw data processing, merging both replicates into a single result for each sample. Clonotypes were defined as productive rearrangements sharing the V-gene family, CDR3 amino acid sequence and J-gene segment. Clonality was computed as 1 minus the normalized Shannon entropy (Pielou evenness) of TCRB abundances. T cell density was estimated as total templates divided by the number of input cells, with the number of input cells inferred from the DNA input amount. Recon, run with its default parameters, was used to estimate overall repertoire diversity and clonality. A clonotype counted as tumor-enriched if its abundance in tumor exceeded 0.1% and was at least 32-fold higher than its abundance in normal breast. Sourced from immuneACCESS, this table was stored by TCRdb with only in-frame sequences that have V and J called. A share of the clones is absent; for the studies checked, an unresolved V gene accounts for under half, and the remainder has no known explanation. V and J calls and clone size are given by that table; D and trimming were obtained from the DNA. This sample comprises around 20,000 clones, around four fifths of them detected only once. The biggest ten clones account for about 1.7% of the sample.

The study profiled bulk TCR beta-chain repertoires in matched peripheral blood, tumor and adjacent normal breast tissue taken from fewer than 20 patients with early-stage breast cancer. Before surgery, roughly 5-11 mL of whole blood was collected into EDTA tubes and then processed within 2 hours. Peripheral blood mononuclear cells were isolated by Ficoll-Paque centrifugation in SepMate-50 tubes. For storage in liquid nitrogen, PBMCs were cryopreserved as aliquots of about 1.9 to 4 million cells in approximately 90% FBS with around 10% DMSO. Genomic DNA was extracted with the Qiagen AllPrep DNA/RNA Mini kit. In this sample, this clone turned up a few times. Its antigen is currently not known. Per-nucleotide qualities are absent, and no much larger clonotype sits a single base away. Sequencing was done on a sample of blood. The sequence was obtained from a person aged 65 to 85 with breast cancer.

CDR3 region: CASSYRETYEQYF. The DNA sequence is TGTGCCAGCAGTTATCGGGAAACCTACGAGCAGTACTTC. The rearrangement joined TRBV6-5 to TRBJ2-7, with TRBD2 tentatively as D gene (5 bases match). The CDR3 contains 13 residues, cysteine and phenylalanine counted. CDR3 DNA only is kept here, 39 bases in frame from base 1. V loses 3 bases, J loses 2 bases, and the germline ends lie 8 bases apart. The germline V gene yields MNHEY for CDR1 and SVGAGI for CDR2.